Below are 5 T cell receptor beta chains sequenced from a single sample in a study of blood T cell repertoires in COVID-19. Data came from immunoSEQ multiplex PCR; TCRdb stores just in-frame clones and leaves some out. The sample includes approximately 70,000 clones, 76% of them seen just once. Sample: peripheral blood. The receptors here all came from a man in his fifties or sixties with COVID-19, enrolled during active disease.

The rearrangement links TRBV3-1 (or the pseudogene TRBV3-2) to TRBJ2-7; D remains unclear. Germline lookup yields CDR1 LGHDT and CDR2 YNNKEL (reference sequence). The germline V and J ends were trimmed by 2 bases and 5 bases, with 4 bases remaining between them. The CDR3 contains 11 residues. The CDR3 loop reads CASSQFNEQYF. CDR3 DNA sequence: TGTGCCAGCAGCCAATTCAACGAGCAGTACTTC.

The chain is built from TRBV2 and TRBJ1-6; a weak D match, TRBD1 (6 bases). The CDR3 is 16 amino acids. V lost 6 bases and J lost 5, with 17 bases in between. CDR1 and CDR2 (germline): SNHLY, FYNNEI. DNA for the CDR3: TGTGCCAGCAGCCCGAGGGCAGGGGCCGATAATTCACCCCTCCACTTT. Amino acid sequence: CASSPRAGADNSPLHF.

This clone has a single count. The genes are TRBV19 and TRBJ2-3; a possible D gene is TRBD1 (6 bases). This CDR3 is built from 14 residues. V was clipped by 7 bases and J by 0 bases, with 11 bases between them. Germline V lookup: CDR1 LNHDA, CDR2 SQIVND (reference sequence). For the CDR3, the DNA is TGTGCCAGTACCCGACAGGATAGCACAGATACGCAGTATTTT. Amino acid sequence: CASTRQDSTDTQYF.

The chain combines TRBV4-1 with TRBJ1-2; possible D gene TRBD1, 5 bases. Trimming left V 1 base short and J 7 bases short, with 16 bases between. In germline, CDR1 is MGHRA, CDR2 YSYEKL. CDR3 length: 15 amino acids. CDR3 amino acids: CASSQGPRTLIGYTF. CDR3 sequence (DNA): TGCGCCAGCAGCCAAGGACCCAGGACATTAATTGGCTACACCTTC.

V usage is TRBV18 and J usage is TRBJ1-2; tentatively, D is TRBD1 (5 bases). Trimming took 6 bases from V and 8 from J, leaving 16 bases between them. Germline CDR1 KGHSH, CDR2 LQKENI. The CDR3 extends over 13 amino acids. CDR3 DNA sequence: TGTGCCAGCTCCGACCGGCAGGGTCAGGGCTACACCTTC. It specifies CASSDRQGQGYTF. Full variable domain (outside the CDR3, taken from reference TRBV18 and TRBJ1-2): NAGVMQNPRHLVRRRGQEARLRCSPMKGHSHVYWYRQLPEEGLKFMVYLQKENIIDESGMPKERFSAEFPKEGPSILRIQQVVRGDSAAYFCASSDRQGQGYTFGSGTRLTVV.